This entry describes one T cell receptor (beta chain). Time point specified: pre-treatment sample, taken before nivolumab and TIL therapy. Sequencing used immunoSEQ v3. Using immunoSEQ multiplex PCR, the repertoire was profiled, and TCRdb retains in-frame clones only, with some absent. The sample holds 36,000 or so clones, 70% to 75% seen once. This entry belongs to a study of TIL therapy for anti-PD-1-resistant metastatic lung cancer. V was trimmed by 1 base and J by 0 bases, leaving 7 bases between them. CDR1 and CDR2 (germline): SGHDT, YYEEEE. The CDR3 is 14 amino acids. The rearrangement links TRBV5-6 to TRBJ1-2, with D hard to call. Sequencing used blood, obtained at baseline. The TCR originated in a person aged 25 to 79 with non-small cell lung cancer. The CDR3 sequence: CASSLRSPNYGYTF. The CDR3 DNA reads TGTGCCAGCAGCTTGAGGTCTCCTAACTATGGCTACACCTTC.